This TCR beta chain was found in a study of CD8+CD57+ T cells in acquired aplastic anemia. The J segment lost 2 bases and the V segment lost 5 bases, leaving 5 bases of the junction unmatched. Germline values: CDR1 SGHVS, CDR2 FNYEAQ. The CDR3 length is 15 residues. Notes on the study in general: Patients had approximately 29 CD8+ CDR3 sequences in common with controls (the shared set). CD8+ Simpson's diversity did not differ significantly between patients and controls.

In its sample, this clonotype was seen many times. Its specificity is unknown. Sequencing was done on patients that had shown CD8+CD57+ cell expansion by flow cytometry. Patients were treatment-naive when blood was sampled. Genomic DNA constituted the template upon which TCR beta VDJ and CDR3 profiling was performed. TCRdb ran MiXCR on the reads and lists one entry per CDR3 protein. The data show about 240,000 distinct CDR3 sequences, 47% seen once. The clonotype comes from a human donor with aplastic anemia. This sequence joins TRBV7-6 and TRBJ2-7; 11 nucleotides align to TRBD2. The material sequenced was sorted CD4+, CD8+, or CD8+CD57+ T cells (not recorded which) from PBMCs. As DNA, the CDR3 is TGTGCCAGCAGCACCGGGACTAGCGGCACCTACGAGCAGTACTTC. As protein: CASSTGTSGTYEQYF.